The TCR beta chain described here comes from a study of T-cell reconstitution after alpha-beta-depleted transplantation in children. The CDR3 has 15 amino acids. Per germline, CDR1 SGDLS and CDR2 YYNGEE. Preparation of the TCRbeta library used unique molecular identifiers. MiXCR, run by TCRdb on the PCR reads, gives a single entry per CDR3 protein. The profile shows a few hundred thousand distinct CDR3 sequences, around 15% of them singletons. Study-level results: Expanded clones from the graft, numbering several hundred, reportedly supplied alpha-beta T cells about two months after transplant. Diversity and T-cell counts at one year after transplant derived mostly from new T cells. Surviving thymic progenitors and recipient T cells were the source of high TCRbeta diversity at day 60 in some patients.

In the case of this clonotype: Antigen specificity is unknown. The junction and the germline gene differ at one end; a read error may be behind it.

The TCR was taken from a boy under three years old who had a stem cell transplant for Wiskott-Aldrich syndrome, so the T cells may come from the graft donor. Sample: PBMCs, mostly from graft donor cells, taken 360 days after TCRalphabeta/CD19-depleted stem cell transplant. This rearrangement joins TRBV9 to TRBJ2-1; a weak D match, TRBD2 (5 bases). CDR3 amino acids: CASSVGGLGYSEQFF. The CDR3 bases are TGTGCCAGCAGCGTAGGAGGACTGGGCTACAGTGAGCAGTTCTTC.